This T cell receptor beta chain was documented in a study of CD8+CD57+ T cells in acquired aplastic anemia. Findings of the study overall: Patients versus controls showed no significant CD8+ Simpson's diversity difference. A set of approximately 29 CD8+ CDR3 sequences was shared between patients and controls, and these sequences appeared highly expressed in patients.

CD8+CD57+ cell expansion had been shown by flow cytometry in patients chosen for sequencing. Receipt of therapy had not occurred in any patient by the time of blood sampling. The trim removed 7 bases at V and 0 bases at J, leaving 8 bases unmatched. Per germline, CDR1 SQVTM and CDR2 ANQGSEA. This CDR3 is built from 16 residues. A remark on this clonotype: Antigen unknown.

The template for TCR beta VDJ and CDR3 sequence profiling was genomic DNA. TCRdb independently ran MiXCR on the reads; one entry per CDR3 protein. The sample shows 200,000 to 250,000 distinct CDR3 sequences, 65% of them seen only once. The TCR was taken from a human donor with aplastic anemia. Sequences were obtained from sorted CD4+, CD8+, or CD8+CD57+ T cells (not recorded which) from PBMCs. The genes are TRBV29-1 and TRBJ2-2; the match to TRBD2 covers 10 bases. For the CDR3, the DNA is TGCAGCGCAGGGACTAGCGATGATCCGAACACCGGGGAGCTGTTTTTT. Its protein product is CSAGTSDDPNTGELFF.